The 29 T cell receptor beta chains in this list originate from one sample, sequenced in a study of T-cell memory formation after mild COVID-19. TCRdb reprocessed the 5' RACE reads via MiXCR and lists one record per CDR3 protein. The sample records 150,000 to 200,000 distinct CDR3 sequences, under 20% being singletons. Sequencing input: PBMCs or a T cell subset sorted from them (not recorded which). These receptors all come from an adult woman who had mild COVID-19 (a few samples of this study predate the infection). Cell type and time point are not known.

V usage is TRBV29-1 and J usage is TRBJ2-1, with 7 bases matching TRBD1. CDR3 length: 15 residues. The ends lost 4 bases at V and 2 bases at J; junction bases unmatched: 8. Germline loops: CDR1 SQVTM, CDR2 ANQGSEA. CDR3 sequence: CSVVRGGRAYNEQFF. Here the CDR3 DNA reads TGCAGCGTTGTAAGAGGGGGCAGGGCCTACAATGAGCAGTTCTTC.

This clonotype turned up a few times. CDR3 residues: CASSAHWAATDTQYF. The CDR3 bases are TGTGCCAGCAGCGCCCATTGGGCGGCCACAGATACGCAGTATTTT. V usage is TRBV7-8 and J usage is TRBJ2-3; D gene unclear. Germline V gene data show CDR1 as SGHVS and CDR2 as FQNEAQ. V was shortened by 5 bases and J by 2 bases, with 14 bases between the two germline ends. The CDR3 has 15 residues.

The genes are TRBV7-2 and TRBJ1-2; possible D gene TRBD1, 6 bases. This CDR3 comprises 15 residues. Germline-derived CDR1 and CDR2 are SGHTA and FQGNSA. The V end lost 5 bases, the J end lost 2 bases, and 15 bases lay between the germline ends. CDR3 nucleotides: TGTGCCAGCAGCCCACAGGGTCCGGGCAACTATGGCTACACCTTC. Encoded protein: CASSPQGPGNYGYTF. The entire variable domain, with the rest obtained from reference TRBV7-2 and TRBJ1-2, is as follows: GAGVSQSPSNKVTEKGKDVELRCDPISGHTALYWYRQSLGQGLEFLIYFQGNSAPDKSGLPSDRFSAERTGGSVSTLTIQRTQQEDSAVYLCASSPQGPGNYGYTFGSGTRLTVV.

This clonotype was seen at least ten times. The genes are TRBV6-6 and TRBJ2-7; TRBD1 matches 7 bases. Germline-derived CDR1 and CDR2 are MNHNY and SVGAGI (reference sequence). The V gene end was trimmed by 5 bases and the J gene end by 5 bases; junction bases not matched to a gene: 9. The CDR3 spans 14 residues. In DNA form, the CDR3 reads TGTGCCAGCAGTCATACGACAGGGACCGACGAGCAGTACTTC. Amino acid sequence: CASSHTTGTDEQYF.

The chain couples TRBV5-1 to TRBJ1-1; tentative D call: TRBD1 (6 bases). V lost 6 bases and J lost 3, with 9 bases in between. This CDR3 comprises 12 residues. CDR1 is SGHRS and CDR2 is YFSETQ in the germline V gene. This chain's CDR3 is CASTTGYTEAFF. CDR3 sequence (DNA): TGCGCCAGCACCACAGGGTACACTGAAGCTTTCTTT.

The chain has TRBV5-6 and TRBJ1-2; D unclear. V lost 5 bases and J 6 bases, leaving 17 bases between the germline ends. CDR3 length: 14 residues. The germline V gene encodes CDR1 SGHDT and CDR2 YYEEEE. The CDR3 region has the DNA TGTGCCAGCAGGCGGCAACCGGGAGTCGATGGCTACACCTTC. Protein sequence: CASRRQPGVDGYTF.

Here the CDR3 DNA reads TGCAGTGCTAGGACCACAGCGAGGGTTCGAGGCTACACCTTC. Protein product: CSARTTARVRGYTF. This chain links TRBV20-1 with TRBJ1-2; D gene unclear. Germline-derived CDR1 and CDR2 are DFQATT and SNEGSKA (reference sequence). Trimming left V 3 bases short and J 8 bases short, with 19 bases between. CDR3 length equals 14 residues.

This clonotype was seen only a few times. The chain recombines TRBV11-1 with TRBJ2-5; tentatively, D is TRBD1 (5 bases). Germline CDR1 and CDR2: SGHAT and FQDESV (reference sequence). This CDR3 spans 16 amino acids. V lost 5 bases, J lost 1 base, and 17 bases lay in between. The CDR3 loop reads CASSPEDTVFQETQYF. Here the CDR3 DNA reads TGTGCCAGCAGCCCAGAGGACACCGTGTTCCAAGAGACCCAGTACTTC.

This clonotype was detected many times. J is TRBJ1-1 and V is TRBV20-1; D is unclear. This CDR3 region has 11 residues. V gave up 5 bases and J gave up 1 base, with 5 bases separating them. Germline V gene lookup returns CDR1 DFQATT and CDR2 SNEGSKA (reference sequence). The CDR3 loop is CSASGNTEAFF. CDR3 in DNA: TGCAGTGCTTCCGGGAACACTGAAGCTTTCTTT.

The chain couples TRBV20-1 to TRBJ1-2; a weak D match, TRBD1 (5 bases). The germline V gene has CDR1 DFQATT and CDR2 SNEGSKA (reference sequence). V was cut by 3 bases and J by 6 bases, with 14 bases left in between. The CDR3 has 13 amino acids. CDR3 sequence reads: CSARKRQTHGYTF. The CDR3 coding sequence is TGCAGTGCTAGGAAACGACAGACTCATGGCTACACCTTC.

This clonotype was picked up a small number of times. The gene calls are TRBV4-1 and TRBJ1-6, with 7 bases aligning to TRBD1. The trim removed 3 bases at V and 7 bases at J, leaving 6 bases unmatched. The length of the CDR3 is 15 residues. Per germline, CDR1 MGHRA and CDR2 YSYEKL. The CDR3 spells CASSHNDRENSPLHF. CDR3 nucleotides: TGCGCCAGCAGCCACAATGACAGGGAGAATTCACCCCTCCACTTT.

The V gene is TRBV6-5, the J gene TRBJ1-1; D is unresolved. Trimming took off 6 bases at V and 4 bases at J, with 9 bases between the two ends. Germline V gene data show CDR1 as MNHEY and CDR2 as SVGAGI. The CDR3 runs 12 residues. DNA of the CDR3: TGTGCCAGCAGGACGGTACGCACTGAAGCTTTCTTT. Its protein product is CASRTVRTEAFF.

This rearrangement joins TRBV7-3 to TRBJ2-1; 11 nucleotides agree with TRBD2. The CDR3 extends over 14 amino acids. The germline V gene encodes CDR1 SGHTA and CDR2 FQGTGA. Germline trimming cut 8 bases from V and 8 bases from J; bases unmatched to any gene: 8. CDR3 protein: CASSIAGGLYEQFF. The CDR3 nucleotides are TGTGCCAGCTCGATAGCGGGGGGGCTTTATGAGCAGTTCTTC.

The chain carries TRBV4-3 and TRBJ1-1; D unresolved. The CDR3 consists of 19 residues. The V gene lost 0 bases and the J gene lost 2 bases, with 22 bases spanning the gap. Germline V CDR1 and CDR2: LGHNA, YSLEER. The CDR3 is CASSQESLGMDGENTEAFF. The CDR3 bases are TGCGCCAGCAGCCAAGAGTCCCTGGGAATGGACGGTGAAAACACTGAAGCTTTCTTT.

V gene TRBV7-3 combines with J gene TRBJ1-3; D ambiguous. In germline, CDR1 is SGHTA, CDR2 FQGTGA. Trimming took off 3 bases at V and 0 bases at J, with 9 bases between the two ends. CDR3 length equals 15 residues. CDR3 sequence: CASSFSSNSGNTIYF. The CDR3 nucleotides are TGTGCCAGCAGCTTTTCATCCAACTCTGGAAACACCATATATTTT.

The V call is TRBV5-1, the J call TRBJ2-2; D perhaps matches TRBD1 (6 bases). The CDR3 contains 13 residues. V was cut by 7 bases and J by 4 bases, with 11 bases left in between. The V gene's germline CDR1 is SGHRS and CDR2 YFSETQ. The chain's CDR3 is CASSTGSTGELFF. The CDR3 bases are TGCGCCAGCTCTACAGGGAGCACCGGGGAGCTGTTTTTT.

This clonotype was observed a handful of times. The chain is built from TRBV9 and TRBJ2-2, with D hard to call. Germline V gene sequence: CDR1 SGDLS, CDR2 YYNGEE. Trimming cost V 4 bases and J 0 bases, with 10 bases left between them. There are 15 residues in the CDR3. In DNA form, the CDR3 reads TGTGCCAGCAGCCCCTGGGCCACGAACACCGGGGAGCTGTTTTTT. Residues: CASSPWATNTGELFF.

This clonotype was counted only a few times. This chain connects TRBV5-1 to TRBJ2-7, with TRBD1 identical over 11 bases. The CDR3 consists of 16 residues. The junction had 9 bases not matched to a gene; V was cut back by 4 bases and J by 3 bases. Germline CDR1 reads SGHRS; CDR2 reads YFSETQ. The CDR3 nucleotides read TGCGCCAGCAGCCGAGGGACAGGGGGTATAGTCTACGAGCAGTACTTC. Protein sequence: CASSRGTGGIVYEQYF.

This clonotype has just a few counts. The chain has TRBV12-3 or TRBV12-4 and TRBJ1-3; tentatively, D is TRBD1 (5 bases). V lost 6 bases and J lost 0, with 15 bases in between. The CDR3 contains 16 residues. In DNA form, the CDR3 reads TGTGCCAGCAGCCCCACGGGACTGCTCTCTGGAAACACCATATATTTT. This codes for CASSPTGLLSGNTIYF.

The J gene is TRBJ1-1, the V gene TRBV6-2 or TRBV6-3, with 9 bases identical to TRBD1. Per the germline V gene, CDR1 is MNHEY and CDR2 is SVGEGT. This CDR3 contains 18 residues. The junction had 10 bases not matched to a gene; V was cut back by 0 bases and J by 2 bases. The CDR3 DNA reads TGTGCCAGCAGTTACTCGTGGAACAGGGGGCTCGGAAACACTGAAGCTTTCTTT. This gives the protein CASSYSWNRGLGNTEAFF.

This sequence joins TRBV30 and TRBJ1-1; 7 positions agree with TRBD1. This CDR3 has 14 amino acids. In germline, CDR1 is GTSNPN, CDR2 SVGIG (reference sequence). V shed 4 bases, J shed 1 base, and the junction held 6 bases outside the gene matches. The CDR3 is CAWTKTGTNTEAFF. The CDR3 nucleotides read TGTGCCTGGACCAAGACAGGGACGAACACTGAAGCTTTCTTT.

This sequence joins TRBV18 and TRBJ1-2; 10 nucleotides agree with TRBD1. This CDR3 is built from 14 residues. The trim removed 6 bases at V and 8 bases at J, leaving 9 bases unmatched. CDR1 is KGHSH, CDR2 LQKENI, per germline. The CDR3 reads CASSLRQGAFGYTF. The CDR3 DNA sequence: TGTGCCAGCTCGCTGAGACAGGGGGCGTTCGGCTACACCTTC.

This clonotype was found a few times. V is TRBV7-9 and J is TRBJ2-7; 15 bases agree with TRBD2. V was pared by 0 bases and J by 5 bases, with 5 bases of the junction left unmatched. Germline CDR1 reads SEHNR; CDR2 reads FQNEAQ (reference sequence). This CDR3 contains 17 residues. The DNA for the CDR3 is TGTGCCAGCAGCTTAGCCTCGGGACTAGCGGGAGGCGACGAGCAGTACTTC. It yields the protein CASSLASGLAGGDEQYF.

The chain uses TRBV11-1 and TRBJ1-1; 9 bases are a match to TRBD1. The CDR3 contains 12 residues. V gave up 4 bases and J gave up 8 bases; unmatched junction bases: 2. Germline CDR1 and CDR2: SGHAT and FQDESV (reference sequence). CDR3 in amino acids: CASSSDRGEAFF. In nucleotides, the CDR3 is TGTGCCAGCAGCTCGGACAGGGGCGAAGCTTTCTTT.

This chain links TRBV3-1 with TRBJ2-7; 8 bases map to TRBD1. CDR3 length: 16 amino acids. V was pared by 4 bases and J by 0 bases, with 8 bases of the junction left unmatched. Germline V gene sequence: CDR1 LGHDT, CDR2 YNNKEL (reference sequence). The CDR3 sequence: CASSLKPGQVSYEQYF. The CDR3 DNA reads TGTGCCAGCAGCCTCAAGCCGGGACAGGTCTCCTACGAGCAGTACTTC.

V is TRBV5-1 and J is TRBJ2-1; TRBD2 aligns across 8 bases. The CDR3 length is 16 residues. Unmatched junction bases numbered 7, after V lost 4 bases and J lost 1 base. CDR1 SGHRS and CDR2 YFSETQ come from the germline V gene. CDR3 sequence (DNA): TGCGCCAGCAGCCGCGATCCGGGGGGGTCCTACAATGAGCAGTTCTTC. The encoded protein is CASSRDPGGSYNEQFF.

This chain joins TRBV6-2 or TRBV6-3 and TRBJ2-1; 11 nucleotides align to TRBD2. The CDR3 is made up of 16 amino acids. Germline assignment: CDR1 MNHEY and CDR2 SVGEGT. The V and J ends lost 6 bases and 7 bases, in that order; junction bases with no gene match: 11. This chain's CDR3 is CASSRLPTSGRNEQFF. As DNA, the CDR3 is TGTGCCAGCAGCCGACTCCCCACTAGCGGGAGAAATGAGCAGTTCTTC.

The CDR3 sequence is CSARVPETYGYTF. The CDR3 nucleotides are TGCAGTGCTAGAGTACCGGAAACCTATGGCTACACCTTC. V and J are TRBV20-1 and TRBJ1-2; D is undetermined. The V end lost 1 base, the J end lost 4 bases, and 10 bases lay between the germline ends. The CDR3 is 13 amino acids. Looked up from germline, CDR1 is DFQATT and CDR2 is SNEGSKA (reference sequence).

A few counts support this clonotype. This sequence joins TRBV7-9 and TRBJ2-2; D ambiguous. Per germline, CDR1 SEHNR and CDR2 FQNEAQ (reference sequence). This CDR3 contains 11 residues. V lost 11 bases and J lost 4, with 8 bases in between. The CDR3 loop is CAGPRTGELFF. CDR3 coding DNA: TGTGCCGGGCCGCGCACCGGGGAGCTGTTTTTT.